The source of this TCR beta chain is a study of blood T cells in healthy people across ages. As for the study in general: About one barcoded beta molecule per two T cells was the capture yield of template switching.

Per the germline V gene, CDR1 is MNHEY and CDR2 is SMNVEV (reference sequence). This CDR3 spans 12 amino acids. The authors ran a second PCR of roughly 6 to 11 cycles using a sample-barcoded 5' primer and a J-beta primer mix. In TCRdb, the 5' RACE reads were re-called with MiXCR into one record per CDR3 protein. The repertoire consists of about 2 million distinct CDR3 sequences, with roughly 52% occurring once and the leading ten covering around 2.1%. A word on this clonotype: Antigen unknown. One junction end disagrees with the germline gene, perhaps due to a read error.

Overall study findings and caveats: Across the age range, TCR beta diversity per million T cells fell in a roughly linear way. Diversity estimates drawn from one million T cells were deemed underestimates.

The TCR sequence derives from a woman aged 40-49 years in good health. The V call is TRBV27, the J call TRBJ2-3, with D perhaps matching TRBD2 (6 bases). Source material: blood. The CDR3 spells CTSSSRGDTQYF. The CDR3 region has the DNA TGTACCAGCAGTTCACGGGGGGATACGCAGTATTTT.